This T cell receptor (beta chain) is drawn from a study of T cells in Graves' hyperthyroidism and ophthalmopathy. This CDR3 has 16 amino acids. After removal of 4 bases from V and 1 base from J, the junction contained 11 bases not matched to a gene. Per the germline V gene, CDR1 is SQVTM and CDR2 is ANQGSEA. Amplification yielded TCR beta CDR3 regions, with RNA transcripts as the source. Primed by the HTBI set, a first-round RT-PCR was run on the TCR CDR3. TCRdb redid the calling of the multiplex PCR reads with MiXCR, one entry per CDR3 protein. The sample has around 420,000 distinct CDR3 sequences, approximately 15% seen once. In the case of this clonotype: Its target is not known.

Whole-study results and caveats: Most clonotypes that expanded in the thyroid above 0.001 also showed up in blood. The model identified upcoming ophthalmopathy a median 6.5 months ahead of onset.

Graves' hyperthyroidism qualified as stable when ophthalmopathy did not progress within 18 months. The chain uses TRBV29-1 and TRBJ2-5; 8 nucleotides match TRBD2. Specimen: blood. The source is a woman aged 18-29 years with Graves' hyperthyroidism. DNA for the CDR3: TGCAGCGTTGTCGGTGCGGGAGGCCCTCTCCAAGAGACCCAGTACTTC. Protein product: CSVVGAGGPLQETQYF.